Each of the 3 T cell receptor beta chains below was sequenced from the same sample in a study of CD8 T cells in Susac syndrome. A quantity of about 0.5 to 1 ug RNA underwent reverse transcription using random hexamers. TCRdb redid the calling of the immunoSEQ multiplex PCR reads with MiXCR, one entry per CDR3 protein. The table includes about 300,000 distinct CDR3 sequences, 85% detected once. The sample comprised CD8+ T cells from PBMCs. These receptors were taken from a human donor with multiple sclerosis.

This rearrangement joins TRBV28 to TRBJ1-5; 11 positions match TRBD1. The CDR3 is made up of 15 amino acids. The ends lost 7 bases at V and 6 bases at J; junction bases unmatched: 8. Germline CDR1 is MDHEN and CDR2 is SYDVKM. CDR3 sequence reads: CASIRTGGFGQPQHF. The CDR3 DNA follows: TGTGCCAGCATTCGGACAGGGGGCTTTGGTCAGCCCCAGCATTTT. Full variable domain (missing parts from reference TRBV28 and TRBJ1-5): DVKVTQSSRYLVKRTGEKVFLECVQDMDHENMFWYRQDPGLGLRLIYFSYDVKMKEKGDIPEGYSVSREKKERFSLILESASTNQTSMYLCASIRTGGFGQPQHFGDGTRLSIL.

In DNA, the CDR3 is TGCAGCGTTGCTGGACACAACACCGGGGAGCTGTTTTTT. Its translation: CSVAGHNTGELFF. This chain links TRBV29-1 with TRBJ2-2; tentative D call: TRBD1 (5 bases). V lost 4 bases and J lost 2, with 8 bases in between. The germline CDR1 and CDR2 sequences are SQVTM and ANQGSEA. The CDR3 contains 13 residues.

On this clonotype itself: A junction end diverges from the germline sequence, so it may reflect a read error. The chain links TRBV20-1 to TRBJ1-1; D ambiguous. CDR3 length: 15 amino acids. From germline, CDR1 is DFQATT and CDR2 SNEGSKA (reference sequence). CDR3 amino acids: CSARGYEEGGTEAFF. The CDR3 DNA follows: TGCAGCGCTAGAGGTTACGAAGAGGGTGGCACTGAAGCTTTCTTT.